The present T cell receptor beta chain was sequenced within a study of prognosis after radiotherapy for stage I lung cancer. Study at large: The biologically effective dose of the SBRT radiotherapy was at least 100 Gy, given over 3 to 5 fractions. Study-level points and caveats: Shannon entropy after stereotactic body radiation therapy was lower in patients who developed distant metastases. It was reported that patients with metastases and those without them differed in TRBV and TRBJ gene usage.

Comment on this clonotype: Its antigen is not identified.

From genomic DNA, two-round multiplex PCR was used to amplify TCR beta CDR3. It was primers specific to each TRBV and TRBJ gene that first-round PCR used. A single record per CDR3 protein comes from TCRdb applying MiXCR to the multiplex PCR reads. This table has approximately 25,000 distinct CDR3 sequences, more than 45% appearing once. The CDR3 spans 15 residues. V shed 4 bases, J shed 3 bases, and the junction held 6 bases outside the gene matches. From germline, CDR1 is SGHTA and CDR2 FQGNSA. This chain links TRBV7-2 with TRBJ1-2, with 9 bases fitting TRBD1. The sequence was obtained from a donor of 50 years or more with non-small cell lung cancer. This material consisted of PBMCs, taken before or after stereotactic body radiation therapy (not recorded which). This CDR3 is CASSSDRGGDYGYTF. CDR3 nucleotides: TGTGCCAGCAGCTCCGACAGGGGGGGAGACTATGGCTACACCTTC.